This T cell receptor beta chain was profiled in a study of CD8+CD57+ T cells in acquired aplastic anemia. Background on the study: Roughly 3 ug was the average amount of DNA from sorted CD4+ and CD8+ cells.

Genomic DNA constituted the template upon which TCR beta VDJ and CDR3 profiling was performed. A single record per CDR3 protein comes from TCRdb applying MiXCR to the reads. Among around 180,000 distinct CDR3 sequences listed, around 60% were seen once. V was trimmed by 4 bases and J by 5 bases, leaving 18 bases between them. CDR1 and CDR2 from the germline V gene are SGHTA and FQGTGA. There are 16 residues in the CDR3. Points from the study as a whole: Patients and controls turned out to have approximately 29 CD8+ CDR3 sequences in common. Any difference that existed in CD8+ Simpson's diversity between patients and controls was not significant.

Comment on this clonotype: Its antigen is unidentified.

Sequenced sample: sorted CD4+, CD8+, or CD8+CD57+ T cells (not recorded which) from PBMCs. The V gene is TRBV7-3, the J gene TRBJ2-1; D possibly matches TRBD1 or TRBD2 (5 bases each). This TCR came from a human donor in good health. In DNA form, the CDR3 reads TGTGCCAGCAGCTCGGGACCCACAACCGGGGACAATGAGCAGTTCTTC. As protein: CASSSGPTTGDNEQFF.